This T cell receptor beta chain comes out of a study of blood T cells in healthy people across ages. Then a second PCR, running about 6 to 12 cycles, was carried out with a sample-barcoded 5' primer and a J-beta primer mix. Each of the samples gave a minimum of 2.5 million paired-end reads that contained CDR3. A single record per CDR3 protein comes from TCRdb applying MiXCR to the 5' RACE reads. The profile shows 1,800,000 or so distinct CDR3 sequences, roughly two fifths of them singletons. Study-level findings and limits: Any changes in expanded clonotypes were possibly confounded, as donor CMV status remained unknown.

A note on this clonotype: Antigen: not known.

The sequencing sample was made of blood. The TCR sequence derives from a human donor in good health.

The CDR3 DNA is TGCGCCAGCACCGACCCGGGACAGGGGAGTGAAAAACTGTTTTTT. Amino acid sequence: CASTDPGQGSEKLFF. The V and J genes are TRBV5-1 and TRBJ1-4; 10 bases line up with TRBD1. The V gene's germline CDR1 is SGHRS and CDR2 YFSETQ. V was clipped by 6 bases and J by 7 bases; unmatched bases: 9. This CDR3 comprises 15 residues.